Sequencing of this T cell receptor beta chain was carried out in a study of blood T cell repertoires in COVID-19. Study background: Samples taken during acute and convalescent COVID-19 were collected in the United States, Italy and Spain. Sources were T cells, B-cell-depleted T cells, or PBMCs; the material itself was cDNA or gDNA.

This clone was recorded only once. Authors' data handling: Amplifying reference gene primers gave estimates of nucleated cell counts. TCRdb's copy holds only in-frame clones and misses some; the assay was immunoSEQ multiplex PCR. From that table come the V and J calls and clone size; the DNA was used to work out D and trimming. Among some 400,000 clones listed, 90% were seen once. The CDR3 loop spans 17 amino acids. Germline-derived CDR1 and CDR2 are WNHNN and SYGVQD (reference sequence). Trimming cost V 6 bases and J 0 bases; bases outside gene matches: 11. V usage is TRBV10-1 and J usage is TRBJ1-5; TRBD1 matches 7 bases. The sequenced sample consisted of peripheral blood. The clonotype originates from a man in his late teens or twenties with active or convalescent COVID-19. The CDR3 is CASRERDREYSNQPQHF. CDR3 DNA: TGCGCCAGCAGAGAACGGGACAGAGAATATAGCAATCAGCCCCAGCATTTT.